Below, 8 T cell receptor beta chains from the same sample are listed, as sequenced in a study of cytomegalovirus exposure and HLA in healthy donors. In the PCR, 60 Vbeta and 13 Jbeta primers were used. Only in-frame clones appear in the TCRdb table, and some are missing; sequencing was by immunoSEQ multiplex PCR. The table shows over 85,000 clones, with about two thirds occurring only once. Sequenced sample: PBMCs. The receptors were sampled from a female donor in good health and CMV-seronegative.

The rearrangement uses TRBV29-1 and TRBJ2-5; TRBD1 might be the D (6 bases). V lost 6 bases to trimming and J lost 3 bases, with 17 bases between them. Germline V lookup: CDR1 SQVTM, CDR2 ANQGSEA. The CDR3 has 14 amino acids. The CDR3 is CSVATGGQKETQYF. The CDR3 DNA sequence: TGCAGCGTGGCCACCGGAGGACAGAAAGAGACCCAGTACTTC.

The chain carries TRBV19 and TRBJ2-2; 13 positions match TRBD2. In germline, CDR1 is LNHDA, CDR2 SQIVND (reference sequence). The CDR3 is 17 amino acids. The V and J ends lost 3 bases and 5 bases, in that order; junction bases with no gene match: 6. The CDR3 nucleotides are TGTGCCAGTAGTATCCGACTAGCGGGGGGCGGTACCGGGGAGCTGTTTTTT. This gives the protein CASSIRLAGGGTGELFF.

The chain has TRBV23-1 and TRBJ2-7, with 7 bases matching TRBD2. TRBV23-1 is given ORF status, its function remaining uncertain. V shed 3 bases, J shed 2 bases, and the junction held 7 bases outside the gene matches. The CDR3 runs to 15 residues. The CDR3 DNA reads TGCGCCAGCAGTCATTGGGAGGGAGCGACCTACGAGCAGTACTTC. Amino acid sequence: CASSHWEGATYEQYF.

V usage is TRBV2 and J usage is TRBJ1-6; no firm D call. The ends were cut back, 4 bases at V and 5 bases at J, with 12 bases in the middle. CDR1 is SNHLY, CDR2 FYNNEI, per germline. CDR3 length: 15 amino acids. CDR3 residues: CASSGRHLDNSPLHF. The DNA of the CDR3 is TGTGCCAGCAGTGGTCGGCACCTAGATAATTCACCCCTCCACTTT. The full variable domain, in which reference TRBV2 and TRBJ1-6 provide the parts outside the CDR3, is EPEVTQTPSHQVTQMGQEVILRCVPISNHLYFYWYRQILGQKVEFLVSFYNNEISEKSEIFDDQFSVERPDGSNFTLKIRSTKLEDSAMYFCASSGRHLDNSPLHFGNGTRLTVT.

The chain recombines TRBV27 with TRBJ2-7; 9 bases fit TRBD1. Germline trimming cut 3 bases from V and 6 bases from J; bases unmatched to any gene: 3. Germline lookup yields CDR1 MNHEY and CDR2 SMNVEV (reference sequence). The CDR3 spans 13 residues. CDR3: CASSFDRGGEQYF. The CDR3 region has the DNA TGTGCCAGCAGTTTCGACAGGGGGGGCGAGCAGTACTTC.

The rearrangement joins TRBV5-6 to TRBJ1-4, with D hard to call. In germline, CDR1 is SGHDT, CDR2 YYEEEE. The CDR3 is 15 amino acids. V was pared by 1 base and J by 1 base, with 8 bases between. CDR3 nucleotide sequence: TGTGCCAGCAGCTTGAGGAGGGAAACTAATGAAAAACTGTTTTTT. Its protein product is CASSLRRETNEKLFF.

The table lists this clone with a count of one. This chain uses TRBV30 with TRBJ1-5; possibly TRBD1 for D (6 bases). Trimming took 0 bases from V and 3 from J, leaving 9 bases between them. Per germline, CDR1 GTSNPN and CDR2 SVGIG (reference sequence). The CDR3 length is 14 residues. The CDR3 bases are TGTGCCTGGAGTGTAGGGACACTCAATCAGCCCCAGCATTTT. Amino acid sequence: CAWSVGTLNQPQHF.

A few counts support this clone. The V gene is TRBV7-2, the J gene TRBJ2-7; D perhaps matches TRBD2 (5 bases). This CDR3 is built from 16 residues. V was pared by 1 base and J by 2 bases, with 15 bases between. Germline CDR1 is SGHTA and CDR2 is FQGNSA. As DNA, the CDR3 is TGTGCCAGCAGCTTAGTTGTCGGGGAAGTGACCTACGAGCAGTACTTC. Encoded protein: CASSLVVGEVTYEQYF.